The sequence of this T cell receptor (beta chain) was determined in a study of identical twins. This CDR3 is built from 13 residues. Trimming took 1 base from V and 5 from J, leaving 8 bases between them. Germline CDR1 and CDR2: SEHNR and FQNEAQ (reference sequence). This clonotype was counted between two and nine times. Each CDR3 protein is one row after TCRdb ran MiXCR on the 5' RACE reads. The profile shows 1.5 million or so distinct CDR3 sequences, more than 30% of them singletons. Sequencing used cord blood. This receptor was obtained from a newborn girl in good health. The chain employs TRBV7-9 and TRBJ1-1; no firm D call. The CDR3 nucleotides read TGTGCCAGCAGCTTAGGGGAATGGACTGAAGCTTTCTTT. The encoded protein is CASSLGEWTEAFF.